These T cell receptor beta chains were read from a single sample in a study of T cell responses to AZD1222 COVID-19 vaccine. Assay used: immunoSEQ multiplex PCR; TCRdb lists only in-frame clones, some missing. Of 120,000 to 150,000 clones listed, 88% are singletons. The sample was peripheral blood, taken on day 0 of AZD1222 vaccination. The receptor set was obtained from an adult in good health. Both conserved end residues are part of each CDR3. The D gene is left open where the match is weak. Not all rows give a size; the values are once, few, many and, for expanded clones, a class.

cdr3_aa: CASGFVGGGDQPQHF
cdr3_nt: TGTGCCAGCGGGTTCGTCGGGGGCGGGGATCAGCCCCAGCATTTT
d_call: .
j_call: TRBJ1-5
v_call: TRBV5-8
clone_size: few

cdr3_aa: CASSRPGELFF
cdr3_nt: TGTGCCAGCAGCAGGCCAGGGGAGCTGTTTTTT
d_call: .
j_call: TRBJ2-2
v_call: TRBV5-4
clone_size: few

cdr3_aa: CASTPLTSATMNTGELFF
cdr3_nt: TGTGCCAGCACCCCTCTGACTAGCGCCACCATGAACACCGGGGAGCTGTTTTTT
d_call: TRBD2
j_call: TRBJ2-2
v_call: TRBV6-2/TRBV6-3
clone_size: .

cdr3_aa: CASSLGLAGLEETQYF
cdr3_nt: TGCGCCAGCAGCTTGGGACTAGCGGGACTCGAGGAGACCCAGTACTTC
d_call: TRBD2
j_call: TRBJ2-5
v_call: TRBV5-1
clone_size: .

cdr3_aa: CASQAGGIYGYTF
cdr3_nt: TGTGCCAGTCAAGCAGGGGGAATCTATGGCTACACCTTC
d_call: TRBD1
j_call: TRBJ1-2
v_call: TRBV19
clone_size: .

cdr3_aa: CATSTEGSIYEQYF
cdr3_nt: TGTGCCACCAGCACCGAGGGATCCATCTACGAGCAGTACTTC
d_call: .
j_call: TRBJ2-7
v_call: TRBV15
clone_size: .

cdr3_aa: CSAGGLAGNGELFF
cdr3_nt: TGCAGCGCTGGGGGACTAGCGGGCAACGGGGAGCTGTTTTTT
d_call: TRBD2
j_call: TRBJ2-2
v_call: TRBV29-1
clone_size: .

cdr3_aa: CASTRGGISNSPLHF
cdr3_nt: TGTGCCAGCACCAGGGGTGGGATTAGTAATTCACCCCTCCACTTT
d_call: .
j_call: TRBJ1-6
v_call: TRBV6-5
clone_size: .

cdr3_aa: CASGFGTGGNTIYF
cdr3_nt: TGTGCTAGTGGTTTTGGGACAGGGGGAAACACCATATATTTT
d_call: TRBD1
j_call: TRBJ1-3
v_call: TRBV12-5
clone_size: .

cdr3_aa: CASSIEPGENQPQHF
cdr3_nt: TGTGCCAGTAGTATAGAGCCGGGGGAAAATCAGCCCCAGCATTTT
d_call: .
j_call: TRBJ1-5
v_call: TRBV19
clone_size: .

cdr3_aa: CASSPPSGRALGTQYF
cdr3_nt: TGTGCCAGCAGCCCCCCTAGCGGGAGGGCCCTCGGGACGCAGTATTTT
d_call: TRBD2
j_call: TRBJ2-3
v_call: TRBV7-8
clone_size: .

cdr3_aa: CASSPTRGDTGELFF
cdr3_nt: TGTGCCAGCAGCCCCACTCGGGGGGACACCGGGGAGCTGTTTTTT
d_call: TRBD2
j_call: TRBJ2-2
v_call: TRBV7-9
clone_size: .

cdr3_aa: CASSDSRGETAFF
cdr3_nt: TGTGCCAGCAGTGACTCACGGGGCGAAACAGCTTTCTTT
d_call: .
j_call: TRBJ1-1
v_call: TRBV6-4
clone_size: .

cdr3_aa: CASSFGGAEAFF
cdr3_nt: TGTGCCAGCAGCTTCGGGGGGGCTGAAGCTTTCTTT
d_call: .
j_call: TRBJ1-1
v_call: TRBV3-1/TRBV3-2
clone_size: .

cdr3_aa: CAWSGDSLSNQPQHF
cdr3_nt: TGTGCCTGGAGTGGGGACAGTCTCAGCAATCAGCCCCAGCATTTT
d_call: TRBD1
j_call: TRBJ1-5
v_call: TRBV30
clone_size: .

cdr3_aa: CASSLAGTYEQYF
cdr3_nt: TGTGCCAGCAGCTTAGCGGGTACCTACGAGCAGTACTTC
d_call: .
j_call: TRBJ2-7
v_call: TRBV7-9
clone_size: .

cdr3_aa: CASSGPRANVLTF
cdr3_nt: TGTGCCAGTAGCGGACCTAGGGCCAACGTCCTGACTTTC
d_call: .
j_call: TRBJ2-6
v_call: TRBV19
clone_size: .

cdr3_aa: CSVVASNYGYTF
cdr3_nt: TGCAGCGTGGTAGCTTCTAACTATGGCTACACCTTC
d_call: .
j_call: TRBJ1-2
v_call: TRBV29-1
clone_size: .

cdr3_aa: CASSLSGSYEQYF
cdr3_nt: TGTGCCAGCAGTTTATCGGGGTCCTACGAGCAGTACTTC
d_call: .
j_call: TRBJ2-7
v_call: TRBV27
clone_size: .

cdr3_aa: CASSPRQGTPDQPQHF
cdr3_nt: TGTGCCAGCAGTCCTCGACAGGGTACTCCAGATCAGCCCCAGCATTTT
d_call: TRBD1
j_call: TRBJ1-5
v_call: TRBV27
clone_size: .

cdr3_aa: CATSRMQGVAGYTF
cdr3_nt: TGTGCCACCAGCAGAATGCAGGGGGTGGCTGGCTACACCTTC
d_call: TRBD1
j_call: TRBJ1-2
v_call: TRBV15
clone_size: .

cdr3_aa: CSARGSGQGRREQYF
cdr3_nt: TGCAGCGCTAGGGGTAGCGGGCAGGGGCGACGGGAGCAGTACTTC
d_call: .
j_call: TRBJ2-7
v_call: TRBV29-1
clone_size: .

cdr3_aa: CASSLAGKVNTEAFF
cdr3_nt: TGTGCCAGCAGCTTAGCGGGGAAGGTGAACACTGAAGCTTTCTTT
d_call: .
j_call: TRBJ1-1
v_call: TRBV7-2
clone_size: .

cdr3_aa: CASGDGNQPQHF
cdr3_nt: TGTGCCAGCGGTGACGGGAATCAGCCCCAGCATTTT
d_call: .
j_call: TRBJ1-5
v_call: TRBV12-3/TRBV12-4
clone_size: .

cdr3_aa: CSATPDTQYF
cdr3_nt: TGCAGTGCAACGCCCGATACGCAGTATTTT
d_call: .
j_call: TRBJ2-3
v_call: TRBV20-1
clone_size: .

cdr3_aa: CASSLNPGGRPGYTF
cdr3_nt: TGTGCCAGCAGCCTGAACCCCGGGGGACGCCCTGGCTACACCTTC
d_call: .
j_call: TRBJ1-2
v_call: TRBV11-2
clone_size: once

cdr3_aa: CASSGHSGANVLTF
cdr3_nt: TGTGCCAGCAGCGGACACTCTGGGGCCAACGTCCTGACTTTC
d_call: .
j_call: TRBJ2-6
v_call: TRBV9
clone_size: .

cdr3_aa: CANNPGPGGYTF
cdr3_nt: TGTGCCAACAACCCTGGTCCGGGTGGCTACACCTTC
d_call: .
j_call: TRBJ1-2
v_call: TRBV2
clone_size: once

cdr3_aa: CASSPVNQGAIGQPQHF
cdr3_nt: TGTGCCAGCAGCCCCGTCAACCAGGGGGCAATAGGTCAGCCCCAGCATTTT
d_call: TRBD1
j_call: TRBJ1-5
v_call: TRBV7-8
clone_size: .

cdr3_aa: CASSLLGGGSPLHF
cdr3_nt: TGTGCCAGCAGTTTATTAGGGGGCGGGTCACCCCTCCACTTT
d_call: TRBD1
j_call: TRBJ1-6
v_call: TRBV28
clone_size: .

cdr3_aa: CASSPAGAPTEAFF
cdr3_nt: TGTGCCAGCAGCCCGGCAGGGGCCCCCACTGAAGCTTTCTTT
d_call: .
j_call: TRBJ1-1
v_call: TRBV4-2
clone_size: .

cdr3_aa: CASSSRVAGELHEQFF
cdr3_nt: TGTGCCAGCAGCTCCAGGGTAGCGGGAGAGCTTCATGAGCAGTTCTTC
d_call: TRBD2
j_call: TRBJ2-1
v_call: TRBV7-6
clone_size: .

cdr3_aa: CASSLATGYNEQFF
cdr3_nt: TGTGCCAGCAGCTTAGCAACAGGGTACAATGAGCAGTTCTTC
d_call: .
j_call: TRBJ2-1
v_call: TRBV7-9
clone_size: .

cdr3_aa: CASETGGPNVENEQFF
cdr3_nt: TGTGCCAGCGAAACAGGAGGGCCAAATGTCGAGAATGAGCAGTTCTTC
d_call: .
j_call: TRBJ2-1
v_call: TRBV28
clone_size: .

cdr3_aa: CASSLLPDRQPQHF
cdr3_nt: TGTGCCAGCAGCCTCCTCCCCGACAGGCAGCCCCAGCATTTT
d_call: .
j_call: TRBJ1-5
v_call: TRBV6-2/TRBV6-3
clone_size: .

cdr3_aa: CSARDRPSSYEQYF
cdr3_nt: TGCAGCGCCCGGGACCGACCGAGCTCCTACGAGCAGTACTTC
d_call: .
j_call: TRBJ2-7
v_call: TRBV29-1
clone_size: .

cdr3_aa: CARGLGIYEQYF
cdr3_nt: TGTGCCAGAGGACTAGGTATCTACGAGCAGTACTTC
d_call: .
j_call: TRBJ2-7
v_call: TRBV21-1
clone_size: .

cdr3_aa: CASSLVPVRLNTEAFF
cdr3_nt: TGTGCCAGCAGTTTAGTTCCGGTCAGGTTGAACACTGAAGCTTTCTTT
d_call: .
j_call: TRBJ1-1
v_call: TRBV27
clone_size: .